This T cell receptor (beta chain) was documented in a study of beta chain features in type 1 diabetes. General study results and limits: In the patient group, naive, central memory and Treg TCRB repertoires seemed more alike than in the healthy donor group. When cDNA is sequenced, cells with high TCR expression could be over-represented. Researchers report that Type 1 diabetes patients had moderately but significantly shorter TCRB CDR3s across all four CD4+ subsets. A pattern of fewer insertions and more deletions at VDJ junctions was seen in type 1 diabetes patients.

About this clone itself: Its antigen remains unidentified.

With 1 base clipped from V and 6 bases from J, the junction kept 2 bases outside the gene matches. Germline V lookup: CDR1 SGHAT, CDR2 FQNNGV. This CDR3 is 15 amino acids long. The investigators reverse transcribed all of the isolated RNA, so they sequenced expressed TCRB transcripts. Sequencing used immunoSEQ multiplex PCR; TCRdb keeps in-frame clones, though not all of them. The sample gives about 290,000 clones, approximately 8% of which show up once; more than 0.8% is in the top ten. The V call is TRBV11-2, the J call TRBJ2-4; 11 bases are shared with TRBD2. Sequencing was performed on central memory CD4+ T cells from blood. The TCR sequence derives from a woman between 18 and 29 years old in good health. CDR3: CASSLGGTSGNIQYF. The CDR3 region has the DNA TGTGCCAGCAGCTTAGGGGGGACTAGCGGAAACATTCAGTACTTC.